The 16 T cell receptor beta chains below all came from one sample that was sequenced in a study of OX40 agonist ivuxolimab in advanced cancers. The protocol was immunoSEQ multiplex PCR, while the TCRdb copy is restricted to in-frame clones and leaves out a portion. The sample has nearly 60,000 clones, over 70% seen once. The material was CD4+ or CD8+ T cells sorted from blood, obtained in a trial of the OX40 agonist ivuxolimab. All receptors come from an adult with an advanced solid tumor such as melanoma, head and neck, liver or kidney cancer.

The genes are TRBV6-5 and TRBJ1-1; no firm D call. The CDR3 is made up of 14 amino acids. Germline V gene sequence: CDR1 MNHEY, CDR2 SVGAGI. Trimming cost V 0 bases and J 1 base, with 6 bases left between them. The CDR3 spells CASSYSWGNTEAFF. CDR3 in DNA: TGTGCCAGCAGTTACTCGTGGGGGAACACTGAAGCTTTCTTT.

The rearrangement links TRBV18 to TRBJ2-7; possibly TRBD2 for D (5 bases). Germline-derived CDR1 and CDR2 are KGHSH and LQKENI. The CDR3 length is 15 residues. The germline V and J ends were trimmed by 3 bases and 0 bases, with 12 bases remaining between them. The CDR3 spells CASSPGGLRSYEQYF. The CDR3 DNA reads as TGTGCCAGCTCACCGGGCGGGCTCCGCTCCTACGAGCAGTACTTC.

V and J are TRBV27 and TRBJ1-1; maybe TRBD1 (6 bases). CDR1 is MNHEY, CDR2 SMNVEV, per germline (reference sequence). The CDR3 is made up of 14 amino acids. The V end lost 6 bases, the J end lost 0 bases, and 11 bases lay between the germline ends. For the CDR3, the DNA is TGTGCCAGCAGAACAGGGTCCCTGAACACTGAAGCTTTCTTT. As protein: CASRTGSLNTEAFF.

This clone occurred a few times. The sample carries other DNA sequences with the same CDR3. The J gene is TRBJ1-2, the V gene TRBV2; 10 bases are shared with TRBD1. This CDR3 contains 13 residues. Germline assignment: CDR1 SNHLY and CDR2 FYNNEI. V dropped 6 bases and J dropped 8; count of bases not matched to a gene: 6. The CDR3 coding sequence is TGTGCCAGCAGACCCGGGACAGGGGTCGGCTACACCTTC. This codes for CASRPGTGVGYTF.

The rearrangement links TRBV27 to TRBJ2-7; TRBD1 matches 9 bases. The CDR3 loop spans 15 amino acids. With V trimmed by 5 bases and J by 3 bases, 8 bases remained unmatched. Germline V lookup: CDR1 MNHEY, CDR2 SMNVEV (reference sequence). The CDR3 nucleotides are TGTGCCAGCAGTCCACCCGGGACAGGGCGCTACGAGCAGTACTTC. Protein: CASSPPGTGRYEQYF.

This chain uses TRBV19 with TRBJ2-6; D ambiguous. The CDR3 runs to 17 residues. The V gene's germline CDR1 is LNHDA and CDR2 SQIVND (reference sequence). V lost 3 bases and J 6 bases, leaving 18 bases between the germline ends. The CDR3 nucleotides read TGTGCCAGTAGTATGGAAACTCCAGGTGCTGCGGCCAACGTCCTGACTTTC. Residues: CASSMETPGAAANVLTF.

This sequence joins TRBV6-5 and TRBJ2-3; a weak D match, TRBD1 (6 bases). The CDR3 consists of 15 residues. V was shortened by 2 bases and J by 0 bases, with 9 bases between the two germline ends. Germline lookup yields CDR1 MNHEY and CDR2 SVGAGI. CDR3 residues: CASSYRGGSTDTQYF. CDR3 nucleotides: TGTGCCAGCAGTTACAGAGGGGGAAGCACAGATACGCAGTATTTT.

This clone was seen just once. This CDR3 reads CASSTGTGGEKLFF. CDR3 coding DNA: TGTGCCAGCAGTACCGGGACAGGGGGTGAAAAACTGTTTTTT. The V and J genes are TRBV6-1 and TRBJ1-4; 11 bases map to TRBD1. CDR3 length: 14 residues. V gave up 5 bases and J gave up 7 bases; unmatched junction bases: 3. Germline CDR1 MNHNS, CDR2 SASEGT.

V and J are TRBV7-2 and TRBJ1-2, with unresolved D. This CDR3 has 14 amino acids. Germline CDR1 and CDR2: SGHTA and FQGNSA. V was pared by 5 bases and J by 4 bases, with 14 bases between. The CDR3 sequence is CASSTGLRVYGYTF. The CDR3 DNA reads as TGTGCCAGCAGCACCGGACTTCGCGTCTATGGCTACACCTTC.

This clone was picked up a small number of times. The V gene is TRBV2, the J gene TRBJ2-1; 9 positions agree with TRBD2. The CDR3 has 15 residues. Unmatched junction bases numbered 5, after V lost 6 bases and J lost 2 bases. Germline CDR1 and CDR2: SNHLY and FYNNEI. The CDR3 DNA reads TGTGCCAGCAGCGTGACTAGCGGAACCTACAATGAGCAGTTCTTC. It specifies CASSVTSGTYNEQFF.

To note about this clone: A junction end diverges from the germline sequence, so it may reflect a read error. The chain couples TRBV7-7 to TRBJ2-1; 12 bases are shared with TRBD2. Germline V lookup: CDR1 SSHAT, CDR2 FNYEAQ (reference sequence). This CDR3 spans 16 amino acids. In nucleotides, the CDR3 is TGTGCTAGCAGCTCTGGGACTAGCGGGTCCTACAATGAGCAGTTCTTC. It translates to CASSSGTSGSYNEQFF.

V and J are TRBV18 and TRBJ1-5; 8 nucleotides line up with TRBD1. V lost 5 bases, J lost 11 bases, and 5 bases stayed unmatched. This CDR3 comprises 12 residues. Germline lookup yields CDR1 KGHSH and CDR2 LQKENI. CDR3 DNA: TGTGCCAGCTCAACCTACAGGGGGTCCCAGCATTTT. The encoded protein is CASSTYRGSQHF.

The chain joins TRBV7-2 to TRBJ1-6; D unresolved. Trimming removed 0 bases from V and 8 bases from J, with 11 bases in between. CDR3 length: 15 amino acids. Germline CDR1 and CDR2: SGHTA and FQGNSA. The CDR3 DNA reads as TGTGCCAGCAGCTTAGCTCAGCCACGGGATTCACCCCTCCACTTT. It encodes CASSLAQPRDSPLHF.

J is TRBJ1-1 and V is TRBV6-5, with D maybe TRBD1 (6 bases). Germline CDR1 is MNHEY and CDR2 is SVGAGI. Trimming pared 7 bases from V and 1 base from J, leaving 13 bases between. This CDR3 region has 14 residues. The CDR3 DNA is TGTGCCAGCAAGCGGCAACAGGGGAACACTGAAGCTTTCTTT. Encoded protein: CASKRQQGNTEAFF.

This rearrangement joins TRBV6-5 to TRBJ2-7, with D tentatively TRBD1 or TRBD2 (5 bases each). CDR3 length: 13 residues. CDR1 MNHEY and CDR2 SVGAGI come from the germline V gene. V dropped 8 bases and J dropped 3 bases, with 14 bases sitting between them. The chain's CDR3 is CASARDLFYEQYF. CDR3 coding DNA: TGTGCCAGCGCCCGGGACCTATTCTACGAGCAGTACTTC.

This clone was detected only once. This rearrangement joins TRBV19 to TRBJ1-5, with D possibly TRBD1 on 5 matching bases. Trimming shortened V by 4 bases and J by 4 bases, and 11 bases separated the two germline ends. Germline V lookup: CDR1 LNHDA, CDR2 SQIVND (reference sequence). CDR3 length: 14 residues. The CDR3 sequence: CASSTQAGNQPQHF. CDR3 DNA: TGTGCCAGTAGTACCCAGGCAGGGAATCAGCCCCAGCATTTT.